This T cell receptor (beta chain) was recorded in a study of blood T cell repertoires in COVID-19. Study as a whole: Collection of acute and convalescent COVID-19 samples took place in the United States, Italy and Spain.

The CDR3 is made up of 13 amino acids. V was trimmed by 2 bases and J by 6 bases, leaving 8 bases between them. Germline V gives CDR1 MDHEN, CDR2 SYDVKM. This clone was counted only a few times. Authors' analysis steps: Estimates of nucleated cell counts were drawn from the amplification of reference gene primers. Sequencing used immunoSEQ multiplex PCR; TCRdb keeps in-frame clones, though not all of them. V, J and clone size are those of that table, while D and trimming were read from the DNA. Found here are about 100,000 clones, 88% of them singletons; the top ten hold under 7.5%. V and J are TRBV28 and TRBJ1-5; the D is unclear. Input material: peripheral blood. This receptor was identified in a woman aged 55-75 years with acute or convalescent COVID-19. The CDR3 coding sequence is TGTGCCAGCAGTTTAGGAGGGAGTCAGCCCCAGCATTTT. Translating it yields CASSLGGSQPQHF.